This T cell receptor (beta chain) was recovered during a study of CD8 T cells in ankylosing spondylitis. By quantitative 5'-RACE with molecular barcodes, the TCR beta libraries were made. TCRdb re-derived calls from the 5' RACE reads in MiXCR, one entry per CDR3 protein. The data show around 480,000 distinct CDR3 sequences, roughly 17% seen once. J was trimmed by 3 bases and V by 4 bases; bases with no gene match: 12. CDR1 is SGHTA, CDR2 FQGNSA, per germline. The CDR3 length is 17 residues. A word on this clonotype: Antigen unknown.

General study points: Matched ankylosing spondylitis synovial fluid reportedly showed significant enrichment of disease-linked clones. Disease-linked clones were CD8+ and relatively rare in peripheral blood. Characteristic, it appeared, of ankylosing spondylitis blood was a TCR beta motif of eight highly homologous variants. Existing reports had already noted some motif variants in reactive arthritis synovial fluid and blood.

The clonotype comes from a male donor with ankylosing spondylitis. V and J are TRBV7-2 and TRBJ2-3, with 8 bases lining up with TRBD2. The sequenced sample was blood, either unsorted or a sorted T cell fraction (not recorded which). The CDR3 region is CASSSLPAGVGTDTQYF. For the CDR3, the DNA is TGTGCCAGCAGCTCATTACCAGCGGGAGTGGGGACAGATACGCAGTATTTT. The complete variable domain, with remaining parts taken from reference TRBV7-2 and TRBJ2-3, reads GAGVSQSPSNKVTEKGKDVELRCDPISGHTALYWYRQSLGQGLEFLIYFQGNSAPDKSGLPSDRFSAERTGGSVSTLTIQRTQQEDSAVYLCASSSLPAGVGTDTQYFGPGTRLTVL.